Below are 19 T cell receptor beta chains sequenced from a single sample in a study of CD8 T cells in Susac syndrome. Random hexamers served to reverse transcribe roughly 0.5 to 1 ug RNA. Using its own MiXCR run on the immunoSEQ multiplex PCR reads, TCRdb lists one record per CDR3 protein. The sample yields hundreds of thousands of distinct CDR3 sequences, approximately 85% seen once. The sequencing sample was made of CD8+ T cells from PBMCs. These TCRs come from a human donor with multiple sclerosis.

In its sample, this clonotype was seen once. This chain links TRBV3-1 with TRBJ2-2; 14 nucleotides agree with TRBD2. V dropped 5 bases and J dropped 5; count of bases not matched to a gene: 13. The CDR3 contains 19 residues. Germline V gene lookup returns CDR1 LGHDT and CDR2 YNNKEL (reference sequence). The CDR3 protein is CASSVLPGLAGEWTGELFF. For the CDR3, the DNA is TGTGCCAGCAGCGTCCTCCCGGGACTAGCGGGAGAATGGACCGGGGAGCTGTTTTTT.

This CDR3 reads CSARDLLYSSYEQYF. CDR3 DNA: TGCAGTGCTAGGGACCTTCTCTATAGCTCCTACGAGCAGTACTTC. The chain uses TRBV20-1 and TRBJ2-7, with D hard to call. Trimming stripped 3 bases from V and 0 bases from J, with 15 bases between. CDR3 size: 15 residues. The V gene's germline CDR1 is DFQATT and CDR2 SNEGSKA (reference sequence).

CDR3 loop: CASSLRGGTYEQYF. The CDR3 coding sequence is TGTGCCAGCAGTTTACGTGGCGGGACCTACGAGCAGTACTTC. The J gene is TRBJ2-7, the V gene TRBV27; tentative D call: TRBD2 (6 bases). Germline values: CDR1 MNHEY, CDR2 SMNVEV (reference sequence). V was clipped by 2 bases and J by 2 bases, with 10 bases between them. CDR3 length: 14 residues.

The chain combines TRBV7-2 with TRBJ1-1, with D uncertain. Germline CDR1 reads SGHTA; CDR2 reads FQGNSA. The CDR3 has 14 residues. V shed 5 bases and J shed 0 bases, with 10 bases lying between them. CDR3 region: CASSRKRVNTEAFF. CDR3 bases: TGTGCCAGCAGCCGTAAGCGGGTGAACACTGAAGCTTTCTTT.

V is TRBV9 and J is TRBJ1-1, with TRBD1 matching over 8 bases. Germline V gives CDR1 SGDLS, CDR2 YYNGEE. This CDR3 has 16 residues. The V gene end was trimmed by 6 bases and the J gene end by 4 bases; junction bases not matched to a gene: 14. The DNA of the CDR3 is TGTGCCAGCACCAGGGGACAGGAGCTCAAAAGCACTGAAGCTTTCTTT. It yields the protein CASTRGQELKSTEAFF.

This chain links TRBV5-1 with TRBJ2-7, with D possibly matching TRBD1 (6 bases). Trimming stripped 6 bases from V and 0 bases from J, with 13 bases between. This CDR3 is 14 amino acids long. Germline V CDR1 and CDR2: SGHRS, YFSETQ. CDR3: CASTLGQTSYEQYF. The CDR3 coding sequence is TGCGCCAGCACCCTCGGACAGACCTCCTACGAGCAGTACTTC.

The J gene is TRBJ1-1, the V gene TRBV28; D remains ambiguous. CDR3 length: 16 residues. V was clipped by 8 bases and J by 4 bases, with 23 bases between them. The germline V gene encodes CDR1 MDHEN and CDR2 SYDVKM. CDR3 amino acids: CASSSGPGLGITEAFF. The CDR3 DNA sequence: TGTGCCAGCTCTTCCGGACCGGGCCTAGGAATCACTGAAGCTTTCTTT.

The CDR3 DNA sequence: TGCAGTGCTAGACTTACAGGGCCGGGTATACGAAGGCCGCCTTACTTC. Its protein product is CSARLTGPGIRRPPYF. The V gene is TRBV20-1, the J gene TRBJ2-7; maybe TRBD1 (6 bases). CDR1 and CDR2 from the germline V gene are DFQATT and SNEGSKA (reference sequence). V was trimmed by 2 bases and J by 13 bases, leaving 30 bases between them. The CDR3 is 16 residues long.

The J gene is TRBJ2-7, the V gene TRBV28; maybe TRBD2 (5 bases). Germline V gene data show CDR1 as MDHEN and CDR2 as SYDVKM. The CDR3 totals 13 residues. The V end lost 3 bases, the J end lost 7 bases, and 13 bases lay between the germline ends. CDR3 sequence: CASSFRYPGEQYF. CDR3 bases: TGTGCCAGCAGTTTTAGGTACCCGGGGGAGCAGTACTTC.

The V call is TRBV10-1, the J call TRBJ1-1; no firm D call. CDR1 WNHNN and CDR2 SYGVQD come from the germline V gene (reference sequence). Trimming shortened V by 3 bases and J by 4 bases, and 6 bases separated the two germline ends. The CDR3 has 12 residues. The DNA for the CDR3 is TGCGCCAGCAGTGAACGGGGCACTGAAGCTTTCTTT. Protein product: CASSERGTEAFF.

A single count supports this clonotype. The CDR3 protein is CASSLMTGDQPQHF. The CDR3 DNA reads TGTGCCAGCAGTTTAATGACAGGAGATCAGCCCCAGCATTTT. The V and J genes are TRBV28 and TRBJ1-5; D perhaps matches TRBD1 (6 bases). The CDR3 loop spans 14 amino acids. Germline CDR1 MDHEN, CDR2 SYDVKM. Trimming removed 2 bases at V and 5 bases at J, with 10 bases between.

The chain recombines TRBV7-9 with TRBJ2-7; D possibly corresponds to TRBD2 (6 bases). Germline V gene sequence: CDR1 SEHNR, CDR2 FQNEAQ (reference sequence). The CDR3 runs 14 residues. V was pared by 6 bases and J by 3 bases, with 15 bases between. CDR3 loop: CASRPTGERYEQYF. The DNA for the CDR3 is TGTGCCAGCAGGCCTACGGGGGAGCGCTACGAGCAGTACTTC.

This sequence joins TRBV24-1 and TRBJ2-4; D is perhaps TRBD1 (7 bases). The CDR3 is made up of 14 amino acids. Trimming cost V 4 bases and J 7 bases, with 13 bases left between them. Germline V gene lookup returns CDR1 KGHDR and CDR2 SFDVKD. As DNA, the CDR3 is TGTGCCACCAGTGACACCAGGGGGAGGAACATTCAGTACTTC. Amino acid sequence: CATSDTRGRNIQYF.

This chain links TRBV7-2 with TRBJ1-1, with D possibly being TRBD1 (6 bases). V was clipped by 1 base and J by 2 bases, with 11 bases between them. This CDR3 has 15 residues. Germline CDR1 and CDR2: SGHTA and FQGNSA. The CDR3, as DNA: TGTGCCAGCAGCTTAGTCAGGGGCGGTAACACTGAAGCTTTCTTT. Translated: CASSLVRGGNTEAFF.

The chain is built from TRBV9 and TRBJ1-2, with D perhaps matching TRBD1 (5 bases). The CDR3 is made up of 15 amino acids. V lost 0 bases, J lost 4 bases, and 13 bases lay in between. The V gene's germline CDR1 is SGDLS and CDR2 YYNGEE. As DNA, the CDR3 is TGTGCCAGCAGCGTAGTATCCGGGGACGTCTATGGCTACACCTTC. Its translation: CASSVVSGDVYGYTF.

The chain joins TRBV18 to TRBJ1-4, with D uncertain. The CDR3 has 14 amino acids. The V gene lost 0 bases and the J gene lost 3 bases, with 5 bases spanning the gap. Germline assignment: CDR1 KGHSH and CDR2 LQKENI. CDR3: CASSPPGANEKLFF. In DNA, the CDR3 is TGTGCCAGCTCACCACCGGGAGCTAATGAAAAACTGTTTTTT.

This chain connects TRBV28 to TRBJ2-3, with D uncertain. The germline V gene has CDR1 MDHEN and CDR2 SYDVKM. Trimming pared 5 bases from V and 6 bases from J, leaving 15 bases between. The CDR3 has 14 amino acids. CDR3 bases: TGTGCCAGCAGTCCGATACTCCCAACGGATACGCAGTATTTT. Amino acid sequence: CASSPILPTDTQYF.

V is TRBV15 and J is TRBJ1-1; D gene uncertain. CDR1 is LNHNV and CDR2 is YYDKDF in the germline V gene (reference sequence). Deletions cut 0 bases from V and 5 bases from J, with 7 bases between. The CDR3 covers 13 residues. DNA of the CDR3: TGTGCCACCAGCAGAGATCACGGAACTGAAGCTTTCTTT. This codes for CATSRDHGTEAFF.

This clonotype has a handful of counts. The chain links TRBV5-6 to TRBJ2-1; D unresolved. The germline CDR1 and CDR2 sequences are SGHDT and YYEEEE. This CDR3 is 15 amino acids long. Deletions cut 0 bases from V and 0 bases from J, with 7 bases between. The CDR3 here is CASSLVVSSYNEQFF. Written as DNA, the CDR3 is TGTGCCAGCAGCTTGGTGGTAAGCTCCTACAATGAGCAGTTCTTC.